These 22 T cell receptor beta chains were sequenced from one sample in a study of blood T cell repertoires in COVID-19. Some clones are missing from TCRdb's copy, which holds only in-frame ones; the method was immunoSEQ multiplex PCR. This sample has 250,000 to 350,000 clones, with 70% to 90% found just once. Sequenced material: PBMCs or T cells enriched from blood (not recorded which). The receptors come from a woman in her 30s who had recovered from COVID-19.

The chain recombines TRBV7-9 with TRBJ2-7, with TRBD2 identical over 12 bases. The CDR3 spans 17 residues. CDR1 is SEHNR, CDR2 FQNEAQ, per germline (reference sequence). V lost 2 bases, J lost 3 bases, and 8 bases stayed unmatched. The CDR3 sequence is CASSLPRRTSGIYEQYF. In DNA, the CDR3 is TGTGCCAGCAGCTTACCACGGAGGACTAGCGGGATCTACGAGCAGTACTTC.

The rearrangement uses TRBV12-3 or TRBV12-4 and TRBJ1-1, with a weak D call TRBD1 (6 bases). V was clipped by 3 bases and J by 7 bases, with 9 bases between them. The CDR3 has 12 amino acids. This CDR3 is CASSLGGLEAFF. CDR3 nucleotide sequence: TGTGCCAGCAGTTTGGGGGGGCTTGAAGCTTTCTTT.

This chain connects TRBV5-5 to TRBJ2-5; D unresolved. The germline V gene encodes CDR1 SGHKS and CDR2 YYEKEE (reference sequence). Deletions cut 4 bases from V and 3 bases from J, with 10 bases between. The CDR3 runs 13 residues. The CDR3 DNA reads TGTGCCAGCAGCCCGTACGCGGAAGAGACCCAGTACTTC. Protein product: CASSPYAEETQYF.

This chain links TRBV28 with TRBJ1-1; the D gene is possibly TRBD1 (5 bases). The germline V and J ends were trimmed by 4 bases and 0 bases, with 15 bases remaining between them. The germline gives CDR1 MDHEN, CDR2 SYDVKM. The CDR3 runs to 16 residues. CDR3 sequence: CASSSTETNMNTEAFF. The CDR3 bases are TGTGCCAGCAGTTCGACAGAAACAAACATGAACACTGAAGCTTTCTTT.

The chain carries TRBV4-2 and TRBJ1-2; TRBD1 matches 9 bases. V trimming: 3 bases; J trimming: 7 bases; junction bases outside the gene matches: 9. Germline V CDR1 and CDR2: LGHNA, YNFKEQ. The CDR3 has 15 residues. CDR3 DNA: TGTGCCAGCAGCCAGGGGGACAGGGCACGTCTTGGCTACACCTTC. Its protein is CASSQGDRARLGYTF.

The rearrangement uses TRBV7-6 and TRBJ2-7; 7 nucleotides match TRBD1. Germline assignment: CDR1 SGHVS and CDR2 FNYEAQ. CDR3 length equals 14 residues. V was clipped by 4 bases and J by 2 bases; unmatched bases: 5. The CDR3 here is CASSSTTGTYEQYF. The CDR3 region has the DNA TGTGCCAGCAGCTCGACGACAGGGACCTACGAGCAGTACTTC.

The J gene is TRBJ2-5, the V gene TRBV4-1; 11 bases are a match to TRBD2. The germline V gene has CDR1 MGHRA and CDR2 YSYEKL. The length of the CDR3 is 17 residues. J gave up 0 bases and V 3 bases, and 6 bases lay outside the gene matches. The CDR3 sequence: CASSQASGGLYQETQYF. The CDR3 nucleotides are TGCGCCAGCAGCCAGGCTAGCGGGGGGCTATACCAAGAGACCCAGTACTTC.

Here the CDR3 DNA reads TGTGCCAGCAGTGAGCCCCAGGGGGCTATGACTGAAGCTTTCTTT. Translation: CASSEPQGAMTEAFF. The chain is built from TRBV25-1 and TRBJ1-1, with 8 bases identical to TRBD1. With V trimmed by 3 bases and J by 5 bases, 8 bases remained unmatched. This CDR3 has 15 residues. CDR1 and CDR2 (germline): MGHDK, SYGVNS.

This sequence joins TRBV5-1 and TRBJ2-5, with TRBD2 identical over 7 bases. This CDR3 contains 15 residues. Germline V CDR1 and CDR2: SGHRS, YFSETQ. With 4 bases clipped from V and 7 bases from J, the junction kept 13 bases outside the gene matches. The chain's CDR3 is CASSTGIRGEGTQYF. For the CDR3, the DNA is TGCGCCAGCAGCACTGGCATTAGAGGGGAGGGGACCCAGTACTTC.

The chain employs TRBV9 and TRBJ2-7, with 7 nucleotides matching TRBD1. V trimming: 3 bases; J trimming: 5 bases; junction bases outside the gene matches: 2. CDR3 length: 12 residues. The V gene's germline CDR1 is SGDLS and CDR2 YYNGEE. The CDR3: CASSATGDEQYF. CDR3 coding DNA: TGTGCCAGCAGCGCAACAGGGGACGAGCAGTACTTC.

This chain links TRBV5-4 with TRBJ1-2; a possible D gene is TRBD1 (5 bases). The germline CDR1 and CDR2 sequences are SGHNT and YYREEE (reference sequence). The ends were cut back, 0 bases at V and 3 bases at J, with 12 bases in the middle. CDR3 size: 15 residues. The CDR3 DNA reads TGTGCCAGCAGCTTGGCAGGGAATCAGGACTATGGCTACACCTTC. Translation: CASSLAGNQDYGYTF.

The chain uses TRBV7-8 and TRBJ2-7; the match to TRBD1 covers 7 bases. The CDR3 totals 15 residues. Germline V CDR1 and CDR2: SGHVS, FQNEAQ. V gave up 1 base and J gave up 1 base; unmatched junction bases: 4. CDR3: CASSLGAGGSYEQYF. Here the CDR3 DNA reads TGTGCCAGCAGCTTAGGGGCAGGGGGTTCCTACGAGCAGTACTTC. Using reference TRBV7-8 and TRBJ2-7 for the parts outside the CDR3, the full variable domain is GAGVSQSPRYKVAKRGQDVALRCDPISGHVSLFWYQQALGQGPEFLTYFQNEAQLDKSGLPSDRFFAERPEGSVSTLKIQRTQQEDSAVYLCASSLGAGGSYEQYFGPGTRLTVT.

The chain joins TRBV9 to TRBJ2-7; maybe TRBD2 (6 bases). Looked up from germline, CDR1 is SGDLS and CDR2 is YYNGEE. V was shortened by 6 bases and J by 0 bases, with 13 bases between the two germline ends. This CDR3 region has 14 residues. Written as DNA, the CDR3 is TGTGCCAGCAATCTAGACGGGAGCTCCTACGAGCAGTACTTC. Protein: CASNLDGSSYEQYF.

The chain is built from TRBV27 and TRBJ2-7; 9 bases match TRBD1. Germline-derived CDR1 and CDR2 are MNHEY and SMNVEV (reference sequence). The CDR3 sequence is 13 residues long. The ends lost 3 bases at V and 9 bases at J; junction bases unmatched: 6. CDR3 sequence reads: CASSFKGTGTQYF. CDR3 nucleotide sequence: TGTGCCAGCAGTTTTAAGGGGACAGGGACGCAGTACTTC.

This chain joins TRBV11-3 and TRBJ1-1; no clear D gene. CDR1 and CDR2 from the germline V gene are SGHNT and YENEEA. V lost 1 base and J 1 base, leaving 10 bases between the germline ends. The CDR3 loop spans 15 amino acids. CDR3 DNA sequence: TGTGCCAGCAGCTTAGGGGCGGGAAGGAACACTGAAGCTTTCTTT. Residues: CASSLGAGRNTEAFF.

The V gene is TRBV5-4, the J gene TRBJ1-2; D is perhaps TRBD1 (6 bases). The germline V gene has CDR1 SGHNT and CDR2 YYREEE (reference sequence). The CDR3 is 17 amino acids. V lost 3 bases and J lost 5, with 23 bases in between. CDR3 residues: CASSSPGQSLGAYGYTF. The CDR3 DNA reads TGTGCCAGCAGCTCCCCTGGACAGAGTTTAGGGGCTTATGGCTACACCTTC.

This chain joins TRBV5-4 and TRBJ2-1; a possible D gene is TRBD2 (5 bases). The CDR3 covers 18 residues. Germline V CDR1 and CDR2: SGHNT, YYREEE (reference sequence). V was cut by 4 bases and J by 10 bases, with 30 bases left in between. In nucleotides, the CDR3 is TGTGCCAGCAGCCGCGCCCCCTTAGCACGCGATCTATGGGAGGAGCAGTTCTTC. Translated: CASSRAPLARDLWEEQFF. The full variable domain, in which reference TRBV5-4 and TRBJ2-1 provide the parts outside the CDR3, is ETGVTQSPTHLIKTRGQQVTLRCSSQSGHNTVSWYQQALGQGPQFIFQYYREEENGRGNFPPRFSGLQFPNYSSELNVNALELDDSALYLCASSRAPLARDLWEEQFFGPGTRLTVL.

The chain combines TRBV15 with TRBJ2-5, with 11 bases aligning to TRBD2. Looked up from germline, CDR1 is LNHNV and CDR2 is YYDKDF (reference sequence). The CDR3 spans 17 residues. Trimming cost V 5 bases and J 5 bases; bases outside gene matches: 13. The CDR3 reads CATSGGTLAGGGETQYF. CDR3 in DNA: TGTGCCACCAGCGGGGGGACCCTAGCGGGAGGCGGCGAGACCCAGTACTTC.

The chain employs TRBV4-1 and TRBJ2-5, with 7 positions matching TRBD1. Unmatched junction bases numbered 3, after V lost 6 bases and J lost 2 bases. This CDR3 comprises 13 residues. CDR1 is MGHRA and CDR2 is YSYEKL in the germline V gene. The CDR3 spells CASRKQGQETQYF. The CDR3 DNA sequence: TGCGCCAGCAGGAAACAGGGGCAAGAGACCCAGTACTTC.

This clone turned up a few times. V gene TRBV4-1 combines with J gene TRBJ2-5; 7 bases agree with TRBD1. J lost 4 bases, V lost 2 bases, and 4 bases had no gene match. Looked up from germline, CDR1 is MGHRA and CDR2 is YSYEKL. The CDR3 spans 14 residues. As DNA, the CDR3 is TGCGCCAGCAGCCAACCGGACAGGCGAGAGACCCAGTACTTC. Translation gives CASSQPDRRETQYF.

This rearrangement joins TRBV15 to TRBJ2-7, with 7 bases that match TRBD1. The junction had 6 bases not matched to a gene; V was cut back by 1 base and J by 0 bases. The V gene's germline CDR1 is LNHNV and CDR2 YYDKDF (reference sequence). The CDR3 loop spans 16 amino acids. CDR3 bases: TGTGCCACCAGCAGAGGTGGACAGGCACTCTCCTACGAGCAGTACTTC. Encoded protein: CATSRGGQALSYEQYF.

This clone was seen ten or more times. This CDR3 is CASSYRESGANVLTF. The CDR3 DNA is TGTGCCAGCAGTTACAGGGAGTCTGGGGCCAACGTCCTGACTTTC. The chain links TRBV6-5 to TRBJ2-6; maybe TRBD2 (5 bases). Trimming removed 2 bases at V and 1 base at J, with 6 bases between. Germline assignment: CDR1 MNHEY and CDR2 SVGAGI. The CDR3 loop spans 15 amino acids.